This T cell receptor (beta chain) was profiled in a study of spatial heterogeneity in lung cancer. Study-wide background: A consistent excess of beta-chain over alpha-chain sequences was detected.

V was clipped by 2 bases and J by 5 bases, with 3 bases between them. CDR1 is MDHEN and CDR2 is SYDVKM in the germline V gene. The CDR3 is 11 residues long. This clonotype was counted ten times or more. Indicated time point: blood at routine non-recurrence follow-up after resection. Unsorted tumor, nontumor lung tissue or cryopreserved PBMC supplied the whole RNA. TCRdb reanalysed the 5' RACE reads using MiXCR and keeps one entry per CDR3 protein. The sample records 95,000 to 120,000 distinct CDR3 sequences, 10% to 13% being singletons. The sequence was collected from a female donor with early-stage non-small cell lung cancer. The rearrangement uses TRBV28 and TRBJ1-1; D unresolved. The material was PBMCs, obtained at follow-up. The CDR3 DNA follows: TGTGCCAGCAGTTTAACAACTGAAGCTTTCTTT. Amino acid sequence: CASSLTTEAFF. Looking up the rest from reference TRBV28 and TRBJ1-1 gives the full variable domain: DVKVTQSSRYLVKRTGEKVFLECVQDMDHENMFWYRQDPGLGLRLIYFSYDVKMKEKGDIPEGYSVSREKKERFSLILESASTNQTSMYLCASSLTTEAFFGQGTRLTVV.